This entry is about one TCR beta chain. The CDR3 runs to 15 residues. Germline V gives CDR1 MNHNS, CDR2 SASEGT. V gave up 6 bases and J gave up 1 base; unmatched junction bases: 7. The sample belongs to a study of patients and donors after allogeneic stem cell transplantation. TCRdb analysed the RT-PCR reads with MiXCR anew, one entry per CDR3 protein. The repertoire holds roughly 960,000 distinct CDR3 sequences, with about a sixth as singletons. The sequenced sample consisted of blood, either unsorted or a sorted T cell fraction (not recorded which). This TCR derives from a human donor who was either an allogeneic HSCT recipient or a stem cell or donor lymphocyte infusion donor (not recorded which). It is not recorded whose cells these are; they may come from a transplant donor. The chain employs TRBV6-1 and TRBJ1-2, with TRBD1 identical over 8 bases. The CDR3 loop reads CASRPDRAFNYGYTF. Written as DNA, the CDR3 is TGTGCCAGCAGACCGGACAGGGCGTTTAACTATGGCTACACCTTC.